One sample yielded the 21 T cell receptor beta chains listed below, sequenced in a study of long-term antiretroviral therapy in people with HIV. They ran version v3.0 of the immunoSEQ assay at survey level. Sequencing was performed with immunoSEQ multiplex PCR; in TCRdb, only in-frame clones are kept and a portion is missing. Seen here are about 18,000 clones, approximately 72% observed once, and the top ten hold about an eighth. The sample in question was unsorted PBMCs, obtained 0.3 years after starting antiretroviral therapy. These receptors originate from a woman in her forties or fifties with HIV.

The gene calls are TRBV29-1 and TRBJ1-2, with 8 bases matching TRBD1. This CDR3 contains 13 residues. Germline lookup yields CDR1 SQVTM and CDR2 ANQGSEA. V shed 7 bases, J shed 2 bases, and the junction held 6 bases outside the gene matches. CDR3: CSAPDRVNYGYTF. The CDR3, as DNA: TGCAGCGCACCGGACAGGGTAAACTATGGCTACACCTTC.

The chain is built from TRBV6-5 and TRBJ1-5, with D tentatively TRBD1 (6 bases). The ends were cut back, 5 bases at V and 6 bases at J, with 11 bases in the middle. CDR1 and CDR2 from the germline V gene are MNHEY and SVGAGI. The CDR3 covers 13 residues. DNA of the CDR3: TGTGCCAGCAGTAGGGGGGTGGTTCAGCCCCAGCATTTT. Amino acids: CASSRGVVQPQHF.

J is TRBJ2-5 and V is TRBV2, with D possibly TRBD2 on 6 matching bases. CDR3 length: 15 residues. Trimming stripped 4 bases from V and 5 bases from J, with 17 bases between. The germline CDR1 and CDR2 sequences are SNHLY and FYNNEI. CDR3 amino acids: CASSGGIRGLETQYF. In nucleotides, the CDR3 is TGTGCCAGCAGTGGGGGAATACGGGGGTTGGAGACCCAGTACTTC.

This chain connects TRBV27 to TRBJ2-7; 10 bases agree with TRBD1. The V segment lost 6 bases and the J segment 4 bases; nucleotides outside the gene matches: 9. The CDR3 spans 15 residues. Germline assignment: CDR1 MNHEY and CDR2 SMNVEV (reference sequence). The CDR3 DNA reads TGTGCCAGCAGGCCGACAGGGGGCCCAAAATACGAGCAGTACTTC. Its translation: CASRPTGGPKYEQYF.

This clone is a singleton in its sample. The chain joins TRBV5-4 to TRBJ2-1; 12 bases are shared with TRBD2. Germline-derived CDR1 and CDR2 are SGHNT and YYREEE (reference sequence). There are 17 residues in the CDR3. V lost 0 bases, J lost 5 bases, and 6 bases stayed unmatched. The CDR3 protein is CASSLAGGLAGNNEQFF. In nucleotides, the CDR3 is TGTGCCAGCAGCTTGGCTGGCGGACTAGCGGGAAACAATGAGCAGTTCTTC.

This rearrangement joins TRBV5-1 to TRBJ1-2, with 8 positions matching TRBD1. V was clipped by 3 bases and J by 6 bases; unmatched bases: 13. The CDR3 is 16 amino acids. The germline V gene encodes CDR1 SGHRS and CDR2 YFSETQ. CDR3 amino acids: CASSSHSGQGGDGYTF. The CDR3 DNA sequence: TGCGCCAGCAGCTCCCACTCCGGACAGGGAGGCGATGGCTACACCTTC.

V is TRBV27 and J is TRBJ2-1; tentatively, D is TRBD2 (5 bases). V was clipped by 5 bases and J by 9 bases, with 11 bases between them. The germline CDR1 and CDR2 sequences are MNHEY and SMNVEV (reference sequence). This CDR3 comprises 12 residues. The CDR3 DNA is TGTGCCAGCAGTCTCCAACTAGGTGAGCAGTTCTTC. Translation gives CASSLQLGEQFF.

This chain uses TRBV5-6 with TRBJ2-2; either TRBD1 or TRBD2 may fit D (5 bases each). CDR3 size: 17 residues. V dropped 0 bases and J dropped 0 bases, with 12 bases sitting between them. Germline loops: CDR1 SGHDT, CDR2 YYEEEE. CDR3 protein: CASSLGNRDPNTGELFF. CDR3 sequence (DNA): TGTGCCAGCAGCTTGGGGAACCGGGACCCGAACACCGGGGAGCTGTTTTTT.

In its sample, this clone was seen once. This chain joins TRBV5-1 and TRBJ2-1; 15 positions agree with TRBD2. J gave up 8 bases and V 3 bases, and 6 bases lay outside the gene matches. Per germline, CDR1 SGHRS and CDR2 YFSETQ. The CDR3 spans 16 residues. The CDR3 is CASSWRTSGGADEQFF. CDR3 in DNA: TGCGCCAGCAGCTGGAGGACTAGCGGGGGGGCCGATGAGCAGTTCTTC.

The chain has TRBV10-1 and TRBJ2-7, with D perhaps TRBD1 (5 bases). The germline gives CDR1 WNHNN, CDR2 SYGVQD (reference sequence). The CDR3 runs 14 residues. V lost 1 base and J lost 6, with 13 bases in between. Here the CDR3 reads CASSELRGSGEQYF. CDR3 bases: TGCGCCAGCAGTGAGTTAAGGGGTAGTGGCGAGCAGTACTTC.

The rearrangement links TRBV7-8 to TRBJ1-6, with D hard to call. The V gene's germline CDR1 is SGHVS and CDR2 FQNEAQ. Between the trimmed V and J ends, which lost 4 bases and 9 bases, there was a span of 19 bases. The length of the CDR3 is 16 residues. CDR3 in DNA: TGTGCCAGCAGCTCCCTGCGGAGCGAACGAAGTTCACCCCTCCACTTT. This codes for CASSSLRSERSSPLHF.

The V and J genes are TRBV5-1 and TRBJ2-5; D ambiguous. Trimming removed 0 bases at V and 1 base at J, with 7 bases between. CDR3 length: 14 residues. Germline values: CDR1 SGHRS, CDR2 YFSETQ. The CDR3 region is CASSLGAAQETQYF. CDR3 nucleotide sequence: TGCGCCAGCAGCTTGGGTGCGGCCCAAGAGACCCAGTACTTC.

This clone was observed once. V is TRBV28 and J is TRBJ2-7, with a tentative D call TRBD1 (6 bases). The germline V and J ends were trimmed by 10 bases and 0 bases, with 19 bases remaining between them. CDR1 MDHEN and CDR2 SYDVKM come from the germline V gene. CDR3 length: 15 amino acids. The CDR3 spells CAIRATGYVSYEQYV. The CDR3, as DNA: TGTGCCATCCGAGCTACAGGGTACGTCTCCTACGAGCAGTACGTC.

For the CDR3, the DNA is TGTGCCAGTTTGGAGGTGGGTCAATTCAATCAGCCCCAGCATTTT. This gives the protein CASLEVGQFNQPQHF. The gene calls are TRBV28 and TRBJ1-5, with D unresolved. The germline V and J ends were trimmed by 9 bases and 3 bases, with 18 bases remaining between them. CDR1 is MDHEN, CDR2 SYDVKM, per germline. The CDR3 totals 15 residues.

The gene calls are TRBV5-1 and TRBJ2-5; perhaps TRBD2 as D (7 bases). The CDR3 covers 17 residues. The germline gives CDR1 SGHRS, CDR2 YFSETQ. V was pared by 0 bases and J by 1 base, with 16 bases between. This chain's CDR3 is CASSLAGAGATQETQYF. CDR3 nucleotides: TGCGCCAGCAGCTTGGCCGGGGCGGGGGCTACCCAAGAGACCCAGTACTTC.

This chain uses TRBV19 with TRBJ1-2; 7 bases fit TRBD1. Trimming removed 7 bases from V and 5 bases from J; junction bases left unmatched: 16. The CDR3 loop spans 16 amino acids. The V gene's germline CDR1 is LNHDA and CDR2 SQIVND (reference sequence). CDR3 sequence (DNA): TGTGCCAGTACGGGGGACAGTGACTCCTCTGGGTATGGCTACACCTTC. Amino acids: CASTGDSDSSGYGYTF. The full variable domain, rest sourced from reference TRBV19 and TRBJ1-2, is DGGITQSPKYLFRKEGQNVTLSCEQNLNHDAMYWYRQDPGQGLRLIYYSQIVNDFQKGDIAEGYSVSREKKESFPLTVTSAQKNPTAFYLCASTGDSDSSGYGYTFGSGTRLTVV.

The chain links TRBV6-5 to TRBJ1-2; the match to TRBD1 covers 7 bases. The CDR3 sequence is 13 residues long. Germline CDR1 and CDR2: MNHEY and SVGAGI. CDR3 nucleotides: TGTGCTGATCCTCGGGACAGCAAGTATGGCTACACCTTC. Its protein is CADPRDSKYGYTF.

This clone qualifies as large. This sequence joins TRBV27 and TRBJ1-2; D is uncertain. CDR1 and CDR2 (germline): MNHEY, SMNVEV (reference sequence). Trimming pared 5 bases from V and 4 bases from J, leaving 14 bases between. The CDR3 covers 14 residues. CDR3 sequence reads: CASSPKAGSYGYTF. CDR3 in DNA: TGTGCCAGCAGTCCCAAGGCGGGGTCCTATGGCTACACCTTC.

CDR3 in DNA: TGTGCCAGCAGTGAAGGGGGCGGAACCTCCTACAATGAGCAGTTCTTC. It codes for CASSEGGGTSYNEQFF. The rearrangement uses TRBV7-8 and TRBJ2-1; 7 bases fit TRBD1. Per germline, CDR1 SGHVS and CDR2 FQNEAQ. This CDR3 is built from 16 residues. Trimming cost V 6 bases and J 0 bases; bases outside gene matches: 8.

The chain has TRBV5-1 and TRBJ2-2, with 7 bases fitting TRBD2. The CDR3 is 16 amino acids. Germline V gene lookup returns CDR1 SGHRS and CDR2 YFSETQ. V gave up 4 bases and J gave up 4 bases; unmatched junction bases: 10. The CDR3 spells CASSASGAGGTGELFF. CDR3 nucleotide sequence: TGCGCCAGCAGCGCCAGCGGGGCGGGCGGCACCGGGGAGCTGTTTTTT.

The rearrangement uses TRBV30 and TRBJ1-3; D is ambiguous. The CDR3 contains 16 residues. Germline V CDR1 and CDR2: GTSNPN, SVGIG (reference sequence). Trimming removed 0 bases at V and 0 bases at J, with 12 bases between. In DNA form, the CDR3 reads TGTGCCTGGAGTGTACGGCCGGCACCCTCTGGAAACACCATATATTTT. It encodes CAWSVRPAPSGNTIYF.